Following are 10 T cell receptor beta chains from one sample sequenced in a study of blood T cell repertoires in COVID-19. Some clones are missing from TCRdb's copy, which holds only in-frame ones; the method was immunoSEQ multiplex PCR. Of 200,000 to 250,000 clones in the sample, around 91% are singletons; the top ten hold 4.8%. Source material: peripheral blood. The receptors here all came from a woman aged 40-49 years with acute or convalescent COVID-19.

The genes are TRBV28 and TRBJ1-2; D is perhaps TRBD1 (5 bases). V shed 7 bases and J shed 8 bases, with 17 bases lying between them. Germline lookup yields CDR1 MDHEN and CDR2 SYDVKM. The CDR3 is 13 amino acids. CDR3 DNA sequence: TGTGCCAGCATCACACCATCGGGGGAAGGCTACACCTTC. Protein: CASITPSGEGYTF.

The gene calls are TRBV20-1 and TRBJ1-4, with a tentative D call TRBD1 (5 bases). CDR1 DFQATT and CDR2 SNEGSKA come from the germline V gene (reference sequence). The V end lost 3 bases, the J end lost 5 bases, and 10 bases lay between the germline ends. The CDR3 sequence is 13 residues long. The CDR3 bases are TGCAGTGCTAGTGAACAGGTGAATGAAAAACTGTTTTTT. Translation: CSASEQVNEKLFF.

This clone appeared a single time. The chain joins TRBV24-1 to TRBJ1-2, with D possibly being TRBD1 (6 bases). The CDR3 has 13 amino acids. Per germline, CDR1 KGHDR and CDR2 SFDVKD. V gave up 3 bases and J gave up 8 bases, with 12 bases separating them. The CDR3 nucleotides read TGTGCCACCAGTGATCCGGGACAATTGGGCTACACCTTC. Protein: CATSDPGQLGYTF.

This chain links TRBV19 with TRBJ1-2; 8 nucleotides agree with TRBD1. The CDR3 has 15 residues. V lost 7 bases, J lost 5 bases, and 12 bases stayed unmatched. Germline CDR1 reads LNHDA; CDR2 reads SQIVND (reference sequence). DNA of the CDR3: TGTGCCAGTAACCCGGGACAGGAGGTTCGATATGGCTACACCTTC. Protein sequence: CASNPGQEVRYGYTF. Full variable domain (rest looked up from reference TRBV19 and TRBJ1-2): DGGITQSPKYLFRKEGQNVTLSCEQNLNHDAMYWYRQDPGQGLRLIYYSQIVNDFQKGDIAEGYSVSREKKESFPLTVTSAQKNPTAFYLCASNPGQEVRYGYTFGSGTRLTVV.

The chain uses TRBV7-2 and TRBJ1-2; D might be TRBD1 (6 bases). The CDR3 covers 16 residues. From germline, CDR1 is SGHTA and CDR2 FQGNSA. Trimming stripped 5 bases from V and 4 bases from J, with 20 bases between. In DNA form, the CDR3 reads TGTGCCAGCAGCCTACCCCGGGGGGCTCTCACCTATGGCTACACCTTC. As protein: CASSLPRGALTYGYTF.

The chain uses TRBV5-1 and TRBJ2-3; D is possibly TRBD2 (7 bases). Germline V gene data show CDR1 as SGHRS and CDR2 as YFSETQ. The ends were cut back, 4 bases at V and 0 bases at J, with 15 bases in the middle. This CDR3 is 16 amino acids long. In DNA, the CDR3 is TGCGCCAGCAGCACCATGGGGGGGCAAAGCACAGATACGCAGTATTTT. As protein: CASSTMGGQSTDTQYF. The whole variable domain, filled in from reference TRBV5-1 and TRBJ2-3, reads KAGVTQTPRYLIKTRGQQVTLSCSPISGHRSVSWYQQTPGQGLQFLFEYFSETQRNKGNFPGRFSGRQFSNSRSEMNVSTLELGDSALYLCASSTMGGQSTDTQYFGPGTRLTVL.

V and J are TRBV27 and TRBJ1-5; D not resolved. Trimming took 5 bases from V and 3 from J, leaving 11 bases between them. CDR3 length equals 14 residues. Germline CDR1 MNHEY, CDR2 SMNVEV (reference sequence). The CDR3 spells CASSPSGINQPQHF. The DNA of the CDR3 is TGTGCCAGCAGTCCCAGCGGGATCAATCAGCCCCAGCATTTT.

The chain employs TRBV19 and TRBJ1-1, with TRBD1 matching 8 bases. Unmatched junction bases numbered 12, after V lost 5 bases and J lost 4 bases. Germline-derived CDR1 and CDR2 are LNHDA and SQIVND (reference sequence). The CDR3 length is 16 residues. CDR3 sequence reads: CASSETGGVTLTEAFF. The CDR3 DNA follows: TGTGCCAGTAGTGAAACAGGGGGTGTCACACTCACTGAAGCTTTCTTT.

CDR3 protein: CASSGTSGETQYF. In nucleotides, the CDR3 is TGTGCCAGCAGCGGGACTAGCGGGGAGACCCAGTACTTC. The V gene is TRBV6-5, the J gene TRBJ2-5, with 12 bases fitting TRBD2. The germline gives CDR1 MNHEY, CDR2 SVGAGI. V dropped 6 bases and J dropped 5; count of bases not matched to a gene: 1. This CDR3 contains 13 residues.

The chain carries TRBV30 and TRBJ1-3, with D perhaps TRBD1 (5 bases). Trimming took 3 bases from V and 1 from J, leaving 13 bases between them. The germline V gene encodes CDR1 GTSNPN and CDR2 SVGIG (reference sequence). The CDR3 runs to 15 residues. CDR3 loop: CAWSPRGGSGNTIYF. The CDR3 DNA reads as TGTGCCTGGAGCCCACGGGGGGGGTCTGGAAACACCATATATTTT. Looking up the rest from reference TRBV30 and TRBJ1-3 gives the full variable domain: SQTIHQWPATLVQPVGSPLSLECTVEGTSNPNLYWYRQAAGRGLQLLFYSVGIGQISSEVPQNLSASRPQDRQFILSSKKLLLSDSGFYLCAWSPRGGSGNTIYFGEGSWLTVV.